This T cell receptor (beta chain) appears in the sequencing data of a study of shared clonotypes between healthy human individuals. Germline assignment: CDR1 MNHNS and CDR2 SASEGT. This CDR3 region has 15 residues. V was cut by 3 bases and J by 0 bases, with 9 bases left in between. Method: immunoSEQ multiplex PCR; TCRdb's copy keeps in-frame clones and lacks some. The data contain about 2 million clones, over 85% of them singletons. Naive CD8 isolation took CD45RO-negative cells positively selected for CCR7 and excluded terminally differentiated effector memory CD45RA+ cells. All donors were Caucasian adults living in Nashville, Tennessee. A note on this clone: Its matching antigen is unknown.

General study points: Relative to memory subsets, naive subsets generally showed larger estimated richness.

Sequenced material: naive CD8+ T cells sorted from blood. The chain carries TRBV6-1 and TRBJ1-5; D unclear. This clonotype was obtained from a man younger than 35 in good health. The CDR3 loop reads CASSDSGNSNQPQHF. In nucleotides, the CDR3 is TGTGCCAGCAGTGACTCGGGTAATAGCAATCAGCCCCAGCATTTT.